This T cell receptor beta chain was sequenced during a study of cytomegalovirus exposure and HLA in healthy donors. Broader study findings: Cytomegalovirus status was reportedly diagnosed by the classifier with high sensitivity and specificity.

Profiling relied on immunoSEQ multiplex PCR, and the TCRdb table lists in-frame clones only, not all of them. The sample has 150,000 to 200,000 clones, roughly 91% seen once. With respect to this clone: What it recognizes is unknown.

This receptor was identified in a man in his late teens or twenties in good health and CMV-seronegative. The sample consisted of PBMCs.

The CDR3 sequence: CASIPAAADTQYF. The CDR3 DNA follows: TGTGCCAGTATCCCAGCAGCGGCAGATACGCAGTATTTT. This rearrangement joins TRBV19 to TRBJ2-3; D is perhaps TRBD2 (5 bases). Trimming left V 7 bases short and J 4 bases short, with 12 bases between. Germline V gene data show CDR1 as LNHDA and CDR2 as SQIVND (reference sequence). This CDR3 contains 13 residues.